This is a list of T cell receptor beta chains from one sample in a study of T cell changes during pregnancy in multiple sclerosis. This table comes from immunoSEQ multiplex PCR, and its TCRdb copy is limited to in-frame clones, with some not included. This table holds 40,000 to 60,000 clones, around nine tenths found once. This specimen consisted of CD4+ T cells from peripheral blood mononuclear cells, obtained before pregnancy. The receptor set was obtained from a female donor with multiple sclerosis, enrolled in a pregnancy study. Each CDR3 is given with its conserved first and last residue. D genes are given only for firm matches. The size of a clone is reported for some rows only, either as once, few or many, or as a class for expanded clones.

v_gene: TRBV29-1
j_gene: TRBJ1-5
d_gene: NA
abundance: NA
len: 13
CDR3aa: CSVEAGVGQPQHF
CDR3nt: TGCAGCGTTGAAGCGGGTGTTGGGCAGCCCCAGCATTTT

v_gene: TRBV28
j_gene: TRBJ2-7
d_gene: NA
abundance: NA
len: 10
CDR3aa: CASTSYEQYF
CDR3nt: TGTGCCAGCACGAGCTACGAGCAGTACTTC

v_gene: TRBV5-1
j_gene: TRBJ2-7
d_gene: NA
abundance: once
len: 14
CDR3aa: CASSLAGKGYEQYF
CDR3nt: TGCGCCAGCAGCTTGGCCGGGAAGGGATACGAGCAGTACTTC

v_gene: TRBV28
j_gene: TRBJ1-2
d_gene: NA
abundance: once
len: 13
CDR3aa: CASSGQGYYGYTF
CDR3nt: TGTGCCAGCAGTGGTCAGGGGTACTATGGCTACACCTTC

v_gene: TRBV9
j_gene: TRBJ1-5
d_gene: TRBD1
abundance: once
len: 19
CDR3aa: CASSARPGQGTRSNQPQHF
CDR3nt: TGTGCCAGCAGCGCACGCCCGGGACAGGGAACGAGAAGCAATCAGCCCCAGCATTTT

v_gene: TRBV2
j_gene: TRBJ1-1
d_gene: TRBD1
abundance: NA
len: 14
CDR3aa: CASSEALIQGEAFF
CDR3nt: TGTGCCAGCAGTGAAGCTCTGATACAGGGGGAAGCTTTCTTT

v_gene: TRBV28
j_gene: TRBJ1-1
d_gene: NA
abundance: NA
len: 15
CDR3aa: CASSLRGGRSTEAFF
CDR3nt: TGTGCCAGCAGTTTACGCGGGGGACGAAGCACTGAAGCTTTCTTT

v_gene: TRBV27
j_gene: TRBJ2-2
d_gene: TRBD2
abundance: once
len: 16
CDR3aa: CASSLFSGRSPRELFF
CDR3nt: TGTGCCAGCAGTTTATTTAGCGGGAGGTCCCCCCGGGAGCTGTTTTTT

v_gene: TRBV30
j_gene: TRBJ2-5
d_gene: TRBD2
abundance: NA
len: 18
CDR3aa: CAWSVRVGVAGVAETQYF
CDR3nt: TGTGCCTGGAGTGTAAGGGTAGGGGTAGCGGGAGTTGCAGAGACCCAGTACTTC

v_gene: TRBV5-1
j_gene: TRBJ2-3
d_gene: NA
abundance: once
len: 14
CDR3aa: CASSLWSVTDTQYF
CDR3nt: TGCGCCAGCAGCTTGTGGTCAGTCACAGATACGCAGTATTTT

v_gene: TRBV30
j_gene: TRBJ2-3
d_gene: NA
abundance: NA
len: 13
CDR3aa: CAWDYAQRDTQYF
CDR3nt: TGTGCCTGGGACTACGCACAGCGGGATACGCAGTATTTT

v_gene: TRBV27
j_gene: TRBJ2-7
d_gene: TRBD2
abundance: NA
len: 15
CDR3aa: CASSSSGTISYEQYF
CDR3nt: TGTGCCAGCAGTTCCAGCGGGACCATCTCCTACGAGCAGTACTTC

v_gene: TRBV19
j_gene: TRBJ2-7
d_gene: TRBD2
abundance: NA
len: 13
CDR3aa: CASRTGTSVEQYF
CDR3nt: TGTGCCAGTAGGACCGGGACTAGTGTCGAGCAGTACTTC

v_gene: TRBV28
j_gene: TRBJ2-7
d_gene: NA
abundance: NA
len: 14
CDR3aa: CASLSLEQTYEQYF
CDR3nt: TGTGCCAGCCTTTCTCTGGAGCAAACCTACGAGCAGTACTTC

v_gene: TRBV6-1
j_gene: TRBJ1-2
d_gene: NA
abundance: NA
len: 11
CDR3aa: CASSVLYGYTF
CDR3nt: TGTGCCAGCAGTGTCCTCTATGGCTACACCTTC

v_gene: TRBV5-4
j_gene: TRBJ1-1
d_gene: NA
abundance: once
len: 13
CDR3aa: CASNPQGNTEAFF
CDR3nt: TGTGCCAGCAACCCACAGGGGAACACTGAAGCTTTCTTT

v_gene: TRBV5-1
j_gene: TRBJ2-3
d_gene: NA
abundance: NA
len: 18
CDR3aa: CASSPQPLGRGSTDTQYF
CDR3nt: TGCGCCAGCAGCCCCCAGCCATTGGGGCGGGGTAGCACAGATACGCAGTATTTT

v_gene: TRBV11-2
j_gene: TRBJ2-3
d_gene: TRBD2
abundance: NA
len: 17
CDR3aa: CASSTLTSVISPDTQYF
CDR3nt: TGTGCCAGCAGCACCTTGACTAGCGTAATCTCCCCAGATACGCAGTATTTT

v_gene: TRBV6-6
j_gene: TRBJ2-3
d_gene: NA
abundance: NA
len: 16
CDR3aa: CASSYSGQAGGDTQYF
CDR3nt: TGTGCCAGCAGTTACTCTGGACAGGCCGGGGGAGATACGCAGTATTTT

v_gene: TRBV4-3
j_gene: TRBJ2-1
d_gene: NA
abundance: NA
len: 14
CDR3aa: CASSQDRLRNEQFF
CDR3nt: TGCGCCAGCAGCCAAGATCGACTCCGGAATGAGCAGTTCTTC

v_gene: TRBV5-1
j_gene: TRBJ1-3
d_gene: TRBD1
abundance: NA
len: 17
CDR3aa: CASSGTGGHFSGNTIYF
CDR3nt: TGCGCCAGCTCTGGGACAGGGGGTCATTTCTCTGGAAACACCATATATTTT

v_gene: TRBV18
j_gene: TRBJ2-5
d_gene: NA
abundance: NA
len: 13
CDR3aa: CASSRNKQETQYF
CDR3nt: TGTGCCAGCTCACGTAATAAACAAGAGACCCAGTACTTC

v_gene: TRBV5-1
j_gene: TRBJ2-7
d_gene: TRBD1
abundance: NA
len: 14
CDR3aa: CASSSGQGATEQYF
CDR3nt: TGCGCCAGCAGCTCGGGACAGGGGGCGACCGAGCAGTACTTC

v_gene: TRBV27
j_gene: TRBJ2-6
d_gene: NA
abundance: NA
len: 17
CDR3aa: CASSLYPRVSGANVLTF
CDR3nt: TGTGCCAGCAGTTTATACCCGCGGGTCTCTGGGGCCAACGTCCTGACTTTC

v_gene: TRBV19
j_gene: TRBJ2-7
d_gene: NA
abundance: NA
len: 16
CDR3aa: CASSSSRDWSSYEQYF
CDR3nt: TGTGCCAGTAGTAGCTCCCGGGACTGGAGCTCCTACGAGCAGTACTTC

v_gene: TRBV6-4
j_gene: TRBJ2-2
d_gene: TRBD1
abundance: few
len: 17
CDR3aa: CASSLNTGGTNTGELFF
CDR3nt: TGTGCCAGCAGCTTAAACACAGGGGGCACGAACACCGGGGAGCTGTTTTTT

v_gene: TRBV7-3
j_gene: TRBJ1-2
d_gene: TRBD1
abundance: NA
len: 16
CDR3aa: CASSPQPGQGVYGYTF
CDR3nt: TGTGCCAGCAGCCCCCAACCGGGACAGGGGGTCTATGGCTACACCTTC

v_gene: TRBV28
j_gene: TRBJ2-1
d_gene: NA
abundance: NA
len: 15
CDR3aa: CASSPTPGNYNEQFF
CDR3nt: TGTGCCAGCAGCCCCACCCCGGGGAACTACAATGAGCAGTTCTTC

v_gene: TRBV10-3
j_gene: TRBJ2-7
d_gene: TRBD1
abundance: NA
len: 18
CDR3aa: CAISEPGQGLAGRHEQYF
CDR3nt: TGTGCCATCAGTGAACCGGGACAGGGCCTTGCAGGAAGACACGAGCAGTACTTC

v_gene: TRBV7-8
j_gene: TRBJ1-2
d_gene: NA
abundance: NA
len: 16
CDR3aa: CASSSLAWGQGAKLSF
CDR3nt: NA

v_gene: TRBV6-6
j_gene: TRBJ1-1
d_gene: TRBD1
abundance: NA
len: 12
CDR3aa: CASSSTGSEAFF
CDR3nt: TGTGCCAGCAGCTCGACAGGGTCTGAAGCTTTCTTT

v_gene: TRBV19
j_gene: TRBJ2-1
d_gene: TRBD1
abundance: NA
len: 15
CDR3aa: CASWTGTGSYNEQFF
CDR3nt: TGTGCCAGTTGGACCGGGACAGGGTCTTACAATGAGCAGTTCTTC

v_gene: TRBV18
j_gene: TRBJ2-4
d_gene: TRBD2
abundance: NA
len: 18
CDR3aa: CASSPGTSGSLAKNIQYF
CDR3nt: TGTGCCAGCTCACCAGGGACTAGCGGGAGCCTAGCCAAAAACATTCAGTACTTC

v_gene: TRBV7-2
j_gene: TRBJ2-2
d_gene: TRBD2
abundance: NA
len: 15
CDR3aa: CASSLVGTSSGELFF
CDR3nt: TGTGCCAGCAGCTTAGTCGGGACTAGTTCCGGGGAGCTGTTTTTT

v_gene: TRBV28
j_gene: TRBJ1-2
d_gene: NA
abundance: NA
len: 14
CDR3aa: CASTAGGDTYGYTF
CDR3nt: TGTGCCAGCACGGCGGGGGGGGATACCTATGGCTACACCTTC

v_gene: TRBV4-3
j_gene: TRBJ1-1
d_gene: NA
abundance: NA
len: 15
CDR3aa: CASSRGRQMNTEAFF
CDR3nt: TGCGCCAGCAGCCGCGGAAGACAGATGAACACTGAAGCTTTCTTT

v_gene: TRBV12-2
j_gene: TRBJ1-2
d_gene: NA
abundance: NA
len: 14
CDR3aa: CASLPERGGYGYTF
CDR3nt: TGTGCAAGTCTCCCAGAACGGGGTGGCTATGGCTACACCTTC

v_gene: TRBV4-2
j_gene: TRBJ2-7
d_gene: TRBD2
abundance: NA
len: 15
CDR3aa: CASSQAASGPYEQYF
CDR3nt: TGTGCCAGCAGCCAAGCGGCTAGCGGCCCCTACGAGCAGTACTTC

v_gene: TRBV9
j_gene: TRBJ2-7
d_gene: NA
abundance: NA
len: 16
CDR3aa: CASSVGASGATYEQYF
CDR3nt: TGTGCCAGCAGCGTGGGGGCTTCCGGGGCGACCTACGAGCAGTACTTC

v_gene: TRBV7-8
j_gene: TRBJ2-5
d_gene: TRBD1
abundance: NA
len: 13
CDR3aa: CASSPRTGETQYF
CDR3nt: TGTGCCAGCAGCCCCCGGACAGGGGAGACCCAGTACTTC

v_gene: TRBV30
j_gene: TRBJ2-1
d_gene: NA
abundance: NA
len: 14
CDR3aa: CAWNSGVAAGEQFF
CDR3nt: TGTGCCTGGAATTCCGGGGTAGCGGCGGGTGAGCAGTTCTTC

v_gene: TRBV5-1
j_gene: TRBJ2-2
d_gene: TRBD1
abundance: NA
len: 18
CDR3aa: CASSLAPTTGRVTGELFF
CDR3nt: TGCGCCAGCAGCTTGGCCCCAACGACAGGGCGGGTCACCGGGGAGCTGTTTTTT